This TCR beta chain was sequenced in a study of blood T cell repertoires in COVID-19. The table lists this clone with a few counts. As processed by the authors: From reference gene primer amplification, estimates of nucleated cell counts were derived. Some clones are missing from TCRdb's copy, which holds only in-frame ones; the method was immunoSEQ multiplex PCR. V, J and clone size reflect that table, while D and trimming were determined from the DNA. The profile shows about 94,000 clones, approximately 80% of them singletons. Trimming shortened V by 6 bases and J by 6 bases, and 11 bases separated the two germline ends. CDR3 length: 11 amino acids. Germline V gene data show CDR1 as DFQATT and CDR2 as SNEGSKA (reference sequence).

Sequencing was carried out using peripheral blood. This rearrangement joins TRBV20-1 to TRBJ1-1; D not resolved. The TCR comes from an elderly woman with acute or convalescent COVID-19. The CDR3 region has the DNA TGCAGTGCCCGCGAGGTCGCTGAAGCTTTCTTT. Encoded protein: CSAREVAEAFF.